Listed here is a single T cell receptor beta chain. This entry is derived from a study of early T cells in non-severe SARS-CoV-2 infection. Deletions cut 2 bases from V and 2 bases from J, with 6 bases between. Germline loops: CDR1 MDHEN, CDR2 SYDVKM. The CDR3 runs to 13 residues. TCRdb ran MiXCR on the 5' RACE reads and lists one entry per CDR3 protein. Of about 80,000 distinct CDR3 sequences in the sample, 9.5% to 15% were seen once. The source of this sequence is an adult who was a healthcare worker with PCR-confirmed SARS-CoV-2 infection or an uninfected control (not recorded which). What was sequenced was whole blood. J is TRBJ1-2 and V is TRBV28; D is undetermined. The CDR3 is CASSLGTNYGYTF. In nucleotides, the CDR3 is TGTGCCAGCAGTTTAGGAACAAACTATGGCTACACCTTC.